The source of this T cell receptor beta chain is a study of T cell changes during pregnancy in multiple sclerosis. V dropped 1 base and J dropped 9 bases, with 6 bases sitting between them. The germline CDR1 and CDR2 sequences are MGHDK and SYGVNS. This CDR3 is 11 amino acids long. Only in-frame clones appear in the TCRdb table, and some are missing; sequencing was by immunoSEQ multiplex PCR. The sample has more than 20,000 clones; more than 85% are singletons. The source is a female donor in good health, enrolled as a control in a pregnancy study. This specimen consisted of CD4+ T cells from peripheral blood mononuclear cells, obtained after pregnancy. The chain employs TRBV25-1 and TRBJ2-5; D possibly corresponds to TRBD2 (5 bases). This CDR3 reads CASSEFGAQYF. The CDR3 DNA reads TGTGCCAGCAGTGAATTCGGGGCCCAGTACTTC.